This T cell receptor beta chain was identified in a study of T cell responses to AZD1222 COVID-19 vaccine. Data came from immunoSEQ multiplex PCR; TCRdb stores just in-frame clones and leaves some out. The table has tens of thousands of clones, 75% to 90% seen once. CDR3 length equals 18 residues. Germline CDR1 ENHRY, CDR2 SYGVKD. Trimming cost V 4 bases and J 1 base, with 22 bases left between them. The source is an adult who received the AZD1222 COVID-19 vaccine. The starting material was peripheral blood, obtained 28 days after the second AZD1222 dose. This chain uses TRBV10-3 with TRBJ2-5; a weak D match, TRBD2 (7 bases). The CDR3 region has the DNA TGTGCCATCAGTGGGACGCTAAGGGAGGGGGAATCCCAAGAGACCCAGTACTTC. Translation: CAISGTLREGESQETQYF.